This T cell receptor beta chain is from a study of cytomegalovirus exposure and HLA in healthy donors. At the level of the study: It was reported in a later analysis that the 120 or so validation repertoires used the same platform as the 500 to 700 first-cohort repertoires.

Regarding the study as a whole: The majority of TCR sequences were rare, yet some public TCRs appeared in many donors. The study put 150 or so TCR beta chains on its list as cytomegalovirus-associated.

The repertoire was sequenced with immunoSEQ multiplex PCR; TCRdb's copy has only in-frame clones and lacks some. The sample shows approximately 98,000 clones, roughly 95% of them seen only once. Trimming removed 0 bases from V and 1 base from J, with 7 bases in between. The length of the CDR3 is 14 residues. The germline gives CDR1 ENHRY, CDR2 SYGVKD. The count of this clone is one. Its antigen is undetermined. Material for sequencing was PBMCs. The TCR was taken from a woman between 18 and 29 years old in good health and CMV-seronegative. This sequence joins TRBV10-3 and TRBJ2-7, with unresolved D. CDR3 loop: CAISESLRSYEQYF. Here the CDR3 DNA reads TGTGCCATCAGTGAGTCCTTGCGGTCCTACGAGCAGTACTTC.